These T cell receptor beta chains were read from a single sample in a study of regulatory T cells in long-lasting Graves disease. TCRdb redid the calling of the multiplex PCR reads with MiXCR, one entry per CDR3 protein. The table records some 490,000 distinct CDR3 sequences, approximately 12% of them present only once. These data also featured in a second study, about T cells in Graves' hyperthyroidism and ophthalmopathy.

The specimen comprised peripheral blood mononuclear cells (PBMCs), sampled at new diagnosis, from a patient treated with antithyroid drugs. Receptors originate from a woman between 25 and 40 years old with Graves disease. Both conserved end residues are part of each CDR3. Fields, in order: V gene, CDR3 length, clone size, J gene, D gene, CDR3 DNA, CDR3 protein. D genes are given only for firm matches. Where a row states a size, it is once, few, many or the class of an expanded clone; other rows omit it.

TRBV7-2	15	few	TRBJ2-3	NA	TGTGCCAGCAGCCCTCTGACACCGTTCACAGATACGCAGTATTTT	CASSPLTPFTDTQYF
TRBV11-3	14	many	TRBJ2-2	TRBD2	TGTGCCAGCAGCTTAGACGGGGGGGCCGGGGAGCTGTTTTTT	CASSLDGGAGELFF
TRBV7-9	14	NA	TRBJ1-2	NA	TGTGCCAGCAGCTTAGCGAACAGCAACTATGGCTACACCTTC	CASSLANSNYGYTF
TRBV6-1	19	few	TRBJ2-1	TRBD2	TGTGCCAGCAGGACAGGGACTAGCGGGTCCTATCGCTCCTACAATGAGCAGTTCTTC	CASRTGTSGSYRSYNEQFF
TRBV30	16	many	TRBJ1-2	NA	TGTGCCTGGAGTCCACCTGGACAGCCGGAGGACTATGGCTACACCTTC	CAWSPPGQPEDYGYTF
TRBV2	15	many	TRBJ2-3	TRBD1	TGTGCCAGCAGGTCTACGGGGACAGGCACAGATACGCAGTATTTT	CASRSTGTGTDTQYF
TRBV11-2	15	many	TRBJ2-7	NA	TGTGCCAGCAGCTTAGGGTCTGGGTTTCTGTACGAGCAGTACTTC	CASSLGSGFLYEQYF
TRBV20-1	14	few	TRBJ2-3	NA	TGCAGTGCTAGAGGTCGGGGAGGTGTCGATACGCAGTATTTT	CSARGRGGVDTQYF
TRBV28	16	NA	TRBJ2-1	TRBD2	TGTGCCAGCAGTCTAGCGGGAAAAGGATCCTACAATGAGCAGTTCTTC	CASSLAGKGSYNEQFF
TRBV5-6	12	NA	TRBJ2-3	NA	TGTGCCAGCAGCTTGGTACAAGATACGCAGTATTTT	CASSLVQDTQYF
TRBV7-9	16	many	TRBJ2-3	TRBD1	TGTGCCAGCAGCGTCGACAGGGGGATTTCGACAGATACGCAGTATTTT	CASSVDRGISTDTQYF
TRBV20-1	14	many	TRBJ2-4	NA	TGCAGTGCTAGTTCCCGGGGGGCTGGAAACATTCAGTACTTC	CSASSRGAGNIQYF
TRBV12-3/TRBV12-4	17	many	TRBJ2-6	TRBD2	TGTGCCAGCAGTTTACTAGCGGGAGGTCCTGGGGCCAACGTCCTGACTTTC	CASSLLAGGPGANVLTF
TRBV7-9	12	many	TRBJ1-2	NA	TGTGCCAGCAGACTCGATGGGATGGGCTACACCTTC	CASRLDGMGYTF
TRBV7-3	15	many	TRBJ1-1	NA	TGTGCCAGCAGCTTAGGGTACGGGGAGAGCACTGAAGCTTTCTTT	CASSLGYGESTEAFF